The entry below gives a single T cell receptor (beta chain) sequence along with its context. What it recognizes is unknown. Using immunoSEQ multiplex PCR, the repertoire was profiled, and TCRdb retains in-frame clones only, with some absent. The data show fewer than 65,000 clones, with more than 75% seen just once and more than 7.5% held by the top ten. These data are taken from a study of PD-1 blockade in classical Hodgkin lymphoma. Study background: Patients received nivolumab 3 mg/kg intravenously every 2 weeks.

Each patient experienced a relapse that followed autologous stem cell transplantation, and brentuximab vedotin exposure varied. General observations from the study: Newly diagnosed patients were reported to exhibit reduced baseline TCR diversity relative to healthy donors. Undefined causes, possibly disease activity or prior therapy, underlie the repertoire differences. Patients with a complete response exhibited baseline diversity comparable to newly diagnosed patients.

CDR3 length: 14 residues. CDR1 is SGHRS and CDR2 is YFSETQ in the germline V gene. Trimming took off 3 bases at V and 3 bases at J, with 7 bases between the two ends. The genes are TRBV5-1 and TRBJ2-6; D is ambiguous. Sequences were derived from peripheral blood mononuclear cells (PBMCs), sampled at baseline. This clonotype was obtained from a human donor with classical Hodgkin lymphoma. In DNA form, the CDR3 reads TGCGCCAGCAGCTCCTCGATTGGGGCCAACGTCCTGACTTTC. This sequence encodes CASSSSIGANVLTF.